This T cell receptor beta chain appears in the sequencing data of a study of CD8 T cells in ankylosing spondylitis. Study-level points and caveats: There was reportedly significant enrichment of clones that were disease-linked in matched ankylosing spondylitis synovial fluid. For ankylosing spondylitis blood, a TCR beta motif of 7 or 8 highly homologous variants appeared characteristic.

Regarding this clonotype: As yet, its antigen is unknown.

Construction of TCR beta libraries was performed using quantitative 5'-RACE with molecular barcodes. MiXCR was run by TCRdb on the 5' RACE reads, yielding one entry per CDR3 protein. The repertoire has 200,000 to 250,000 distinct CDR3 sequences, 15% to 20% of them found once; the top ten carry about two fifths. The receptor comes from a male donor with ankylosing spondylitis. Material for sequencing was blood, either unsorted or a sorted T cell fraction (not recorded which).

The chain's CDR3 is CASSLIDYNEQFF. In DNA form, the CDR3 reads TGTGCCAGCAGCTTGATCGACTACAATGAGCAGTTCTTC. V gene TRBV5-5 combines with J gene TRBJ2-1; no firm D call. The CDR3 contains 13 residues. V shed 1 base and J shed 3 bases, with 5 bases lying between them. Germline V gene lookup returns CDR1 SGHKS and CDR2 YYEKEE (reference sequence).